This T cell receptor beta chain appears in the sequencing data of a study of cytotoxic CD8 clonotypes in ibrutinib-treated CLL. In the study overall: In all, under twelve patients were relapsed/refractory, about 15 were treatment-naive and 17 were IGHV unmutated. Findings and caveats of the study: Public clonotypes (which were uncommon) either contracted or remained stable on treatment. Measured clonality at baseline was greater than in age-matched healthy donors and tracked with circulating CD8+ T-cell counts. Clonality grew at ibrutinib response; at progression, it decreased back toward baseline.

Assay: immunoSEQ multiplex PCR; the TCRdb copy retains only in-frame clones and omits some. Of some 150,000 clones in the sample, about 79% were seen once. V trimming: 2 bases; J trimming: 3 bases; junction bases outside the gene matches: 6. The CDR3 sequence is 16 residues long. Germline V lookup: CDR1 MNHEY, CDR2 SMNVEV (reference sequence). Note on this clone: What it recognizes is unknown.

This sample comprised PBMCs, obtained after 12 months of ibrutinib treatment. The clonotype originates from a human donor with chronic lymphocytic leukemia. The V gene is TRBV27, the J gene TRBJ2-2, with 7 bases that match TRBD2. This chain's CDR3 is CASSLPTSRHTGELFF. For the CDR3, the DNA is TGTGCCAGCAGTTTACCGACTAGCAGGCACACCGGGGAGCTGTTTTTT.